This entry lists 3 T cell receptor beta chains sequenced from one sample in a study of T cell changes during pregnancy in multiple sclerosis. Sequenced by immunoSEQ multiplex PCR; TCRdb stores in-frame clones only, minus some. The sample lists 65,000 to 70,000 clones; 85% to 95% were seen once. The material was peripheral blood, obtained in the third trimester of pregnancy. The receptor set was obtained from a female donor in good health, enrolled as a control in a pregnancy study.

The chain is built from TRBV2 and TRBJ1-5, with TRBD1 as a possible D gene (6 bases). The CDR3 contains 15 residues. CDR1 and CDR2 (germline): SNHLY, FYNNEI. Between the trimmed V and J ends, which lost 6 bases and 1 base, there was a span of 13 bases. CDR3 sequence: CASSGLGGSNQPQHF. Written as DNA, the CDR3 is TGTGCCAGCAGCGGTCTTGGGGGCAGCAATCAGCCCCAGCATTTT.

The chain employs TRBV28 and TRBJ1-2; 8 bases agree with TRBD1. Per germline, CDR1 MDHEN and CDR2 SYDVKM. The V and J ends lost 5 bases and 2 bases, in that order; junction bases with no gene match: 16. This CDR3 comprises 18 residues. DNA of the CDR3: TGTGCCAGCAGTCCCTACACAGGGGGGATGGGGCTCAACTATGGCTACACCTTC. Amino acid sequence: CASSPYTGGMGLNYGYTF.

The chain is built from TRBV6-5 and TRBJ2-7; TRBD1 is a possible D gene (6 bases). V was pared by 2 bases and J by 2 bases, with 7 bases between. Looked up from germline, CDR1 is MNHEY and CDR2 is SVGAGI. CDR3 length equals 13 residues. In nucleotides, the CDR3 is TGTGCCAGCAGTTACGCAGGGGCCTACGAGCAGTACTTC. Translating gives CASSYAGAYEQYF.